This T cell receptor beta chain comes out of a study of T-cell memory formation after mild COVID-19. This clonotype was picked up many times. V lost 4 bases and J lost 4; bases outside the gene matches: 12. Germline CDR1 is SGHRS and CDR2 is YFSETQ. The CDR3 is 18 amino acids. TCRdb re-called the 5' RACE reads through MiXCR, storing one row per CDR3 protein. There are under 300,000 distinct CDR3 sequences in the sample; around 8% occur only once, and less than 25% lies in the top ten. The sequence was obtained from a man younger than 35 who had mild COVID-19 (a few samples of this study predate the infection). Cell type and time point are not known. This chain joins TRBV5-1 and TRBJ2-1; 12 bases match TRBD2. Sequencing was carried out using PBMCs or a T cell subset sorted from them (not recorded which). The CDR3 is CASSPTTSGGLFYNEQFF. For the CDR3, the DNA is TGCGCCAGCAGCCCTACGACTAGCGGGGGCCTATTTTACAATGAGCAGTTCTTC.